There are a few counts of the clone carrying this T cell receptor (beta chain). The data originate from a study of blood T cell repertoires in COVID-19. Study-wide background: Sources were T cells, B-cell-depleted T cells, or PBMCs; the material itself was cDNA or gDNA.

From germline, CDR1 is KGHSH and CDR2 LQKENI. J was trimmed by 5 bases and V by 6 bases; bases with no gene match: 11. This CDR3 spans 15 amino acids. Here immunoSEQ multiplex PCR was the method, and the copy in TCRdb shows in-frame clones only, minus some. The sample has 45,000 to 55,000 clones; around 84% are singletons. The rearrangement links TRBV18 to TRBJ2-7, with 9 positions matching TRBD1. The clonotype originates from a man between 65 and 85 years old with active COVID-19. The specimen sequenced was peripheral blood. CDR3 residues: CASSPAGTGSHEQYF. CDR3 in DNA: TGTGCCAGCTCCCCCGCCGGGACAGGGAGCCACGAGCAGTACTTC. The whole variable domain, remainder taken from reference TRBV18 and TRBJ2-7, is NAGVMQNPRHLVRRRGQEARLRCSPMKGHSHVYWYRQLPEEGLKFMVYLQKENIIDESGMPKERFSAEFPKEGPSILRIQQVVRGDSAAYFCASSPAGTGSHEQYFGPGTRLTVT.